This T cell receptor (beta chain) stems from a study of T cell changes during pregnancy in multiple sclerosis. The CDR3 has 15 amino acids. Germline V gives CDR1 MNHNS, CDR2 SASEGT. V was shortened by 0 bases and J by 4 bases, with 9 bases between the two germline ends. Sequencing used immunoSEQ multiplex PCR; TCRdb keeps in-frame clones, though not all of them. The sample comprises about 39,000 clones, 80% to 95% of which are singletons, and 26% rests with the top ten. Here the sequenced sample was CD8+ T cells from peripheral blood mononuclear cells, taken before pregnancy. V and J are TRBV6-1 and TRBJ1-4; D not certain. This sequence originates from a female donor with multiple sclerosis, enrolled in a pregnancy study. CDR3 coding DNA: TGTGCCAGCAGTGAAGCCGACGGGAGTAATGAAAAACTGTTTTTT. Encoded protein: CASSEADGSNEKLFF.